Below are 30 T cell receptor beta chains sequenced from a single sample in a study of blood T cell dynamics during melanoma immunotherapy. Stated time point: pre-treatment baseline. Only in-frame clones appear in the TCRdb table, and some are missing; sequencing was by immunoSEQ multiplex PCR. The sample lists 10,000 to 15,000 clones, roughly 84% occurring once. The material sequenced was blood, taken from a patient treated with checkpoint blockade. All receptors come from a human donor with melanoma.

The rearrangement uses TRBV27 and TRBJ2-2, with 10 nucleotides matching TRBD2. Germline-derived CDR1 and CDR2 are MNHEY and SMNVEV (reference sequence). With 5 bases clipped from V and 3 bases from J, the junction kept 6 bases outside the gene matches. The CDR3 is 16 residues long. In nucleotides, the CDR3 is TGTGCCAGCAGTATAAAGCGGGGGGGCCACACCGGGGAGCTGTTTTTT. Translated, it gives CASSIKRGGHTGELFF.

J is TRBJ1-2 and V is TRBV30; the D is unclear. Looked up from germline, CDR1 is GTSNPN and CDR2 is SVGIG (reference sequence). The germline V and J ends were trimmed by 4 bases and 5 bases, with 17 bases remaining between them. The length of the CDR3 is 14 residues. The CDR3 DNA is TGTGCCTGGACCGCCTCCCCCCTCCTTTATGGCTACACCTTC. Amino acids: CAWTASPLLYGYTF.

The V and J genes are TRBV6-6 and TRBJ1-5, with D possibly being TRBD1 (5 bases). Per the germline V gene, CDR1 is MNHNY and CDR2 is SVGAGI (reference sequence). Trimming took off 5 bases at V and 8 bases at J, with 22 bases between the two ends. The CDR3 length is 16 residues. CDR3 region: CASSPSTGPLVKPQHF. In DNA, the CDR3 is TGTGCCAGCAGTCCTTCCACGGGACCCCTGGTAAAGCCCCAGCATTTT.

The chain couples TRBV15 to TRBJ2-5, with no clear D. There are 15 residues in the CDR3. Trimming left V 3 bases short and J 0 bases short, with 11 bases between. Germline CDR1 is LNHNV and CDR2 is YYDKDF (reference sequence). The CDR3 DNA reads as TGTGCCACCAGCAGTCGATTGGAAAACCAAGAGACCCAGTACTTC. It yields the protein CATSSRLENQETQYF. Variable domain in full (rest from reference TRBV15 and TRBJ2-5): DAMVIQNPRYQVTQFGKPVTLSCSQTLNHNVMYWYQQKSSQAPKLLFHYYDKDFNNEADTPDNFQSRRPNTSFCFLDIRSPGLGDTAMYLCATSSRLENQETQYFGPGTRLLVL.

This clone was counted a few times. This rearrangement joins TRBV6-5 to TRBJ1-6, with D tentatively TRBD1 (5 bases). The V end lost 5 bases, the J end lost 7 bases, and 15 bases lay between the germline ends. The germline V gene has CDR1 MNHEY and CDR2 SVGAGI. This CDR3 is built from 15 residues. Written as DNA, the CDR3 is TGTGCCAGCAGTCCGGGGGGAGGGGTCAATTCACCCCTCCACTTT. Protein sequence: CASSPGGGVNSPLHF.

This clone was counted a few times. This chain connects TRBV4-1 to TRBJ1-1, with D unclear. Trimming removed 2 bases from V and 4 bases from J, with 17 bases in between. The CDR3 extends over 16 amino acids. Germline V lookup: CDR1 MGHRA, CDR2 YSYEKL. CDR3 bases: TGCGCCAGCAGCCAACCACGGACCATGCCGAGCACTGAAGCTTTCTTT. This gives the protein CASSQPRTMPSTEAFF.

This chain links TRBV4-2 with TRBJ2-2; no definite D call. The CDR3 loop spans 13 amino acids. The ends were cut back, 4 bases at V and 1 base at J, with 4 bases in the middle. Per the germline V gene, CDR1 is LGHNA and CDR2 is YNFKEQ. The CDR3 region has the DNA TGTGCCAGCAGCCCGGGGAACACCGGGGAGCTGTTTTTT. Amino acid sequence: CASSPGNTGELFF.

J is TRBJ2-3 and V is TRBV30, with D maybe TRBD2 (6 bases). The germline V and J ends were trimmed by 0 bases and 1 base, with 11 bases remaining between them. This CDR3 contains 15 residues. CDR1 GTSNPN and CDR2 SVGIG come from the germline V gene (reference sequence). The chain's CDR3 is CAWSVGGIRTDTQYF. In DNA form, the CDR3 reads TGTGCCTGGAGTGTAGGCGGGATCCGCACAGATACGCAGTATTTT. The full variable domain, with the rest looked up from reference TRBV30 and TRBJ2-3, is SQTIHQWPATLVQPVGSPLSLECTVEGTSNPNLYWYRQAAGRGLQLLFYSVGIGQISSEVPQNLSASRPQDRQFILSSKKLLLSDSGFYLCAWSVGGIRTDTQYFGPGTRLTVL.

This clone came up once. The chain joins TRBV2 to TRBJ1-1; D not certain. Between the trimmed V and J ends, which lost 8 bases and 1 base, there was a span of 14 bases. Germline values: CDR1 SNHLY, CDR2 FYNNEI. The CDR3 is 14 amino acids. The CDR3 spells CASSGWGRNTEAFF. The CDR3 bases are TGTGCCAGCTCCGGGTGGGGTAGGAACACTGAAGCTTTCTTT.

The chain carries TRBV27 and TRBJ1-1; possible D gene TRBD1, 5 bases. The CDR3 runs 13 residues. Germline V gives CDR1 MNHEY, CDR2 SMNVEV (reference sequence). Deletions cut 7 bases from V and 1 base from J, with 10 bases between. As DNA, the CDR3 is TGTGCCAGCAAGAGGGGCCCGAACACTGAAGCTTTCTTT. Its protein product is CASKRGPNTEAFF.

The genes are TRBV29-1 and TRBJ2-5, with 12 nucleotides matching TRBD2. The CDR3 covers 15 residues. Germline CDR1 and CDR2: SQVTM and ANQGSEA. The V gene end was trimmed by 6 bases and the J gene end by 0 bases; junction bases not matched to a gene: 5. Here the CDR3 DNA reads TGCAGCGTGCCTGGGACTAGCGGGTACCAAGAGACCCAGTACTTC. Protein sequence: CSVPGTSGYQETQYF.

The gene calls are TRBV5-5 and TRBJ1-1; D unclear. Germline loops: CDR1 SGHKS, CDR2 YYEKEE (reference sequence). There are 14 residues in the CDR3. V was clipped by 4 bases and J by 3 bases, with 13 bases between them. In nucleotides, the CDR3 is TGTGCCAGCAGCCGGACGGTGAGGGACACTGAAGCTTTCTTT. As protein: CASSRTVRDTEAFF.

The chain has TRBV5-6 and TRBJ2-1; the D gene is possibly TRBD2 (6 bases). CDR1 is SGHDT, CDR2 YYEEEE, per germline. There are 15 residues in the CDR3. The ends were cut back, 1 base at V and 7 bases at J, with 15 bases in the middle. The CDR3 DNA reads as TGTGCCAGCAGCTTGTACAGGCGGGACCGGAATGAGCAGTTCTTC. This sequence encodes CASSLYRRDRNEQFF. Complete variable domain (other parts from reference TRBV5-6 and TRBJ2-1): DAGVTQSPTHLIKTRGQQVTLRCSPKSGHDTVSWYQQALGQGPQFIFQYYEEEERQRGNFPDRFSGHQFPNYSSELNVNALLLGDSALYLCASSLYRRDRNEQFFGPGTRLTVL.

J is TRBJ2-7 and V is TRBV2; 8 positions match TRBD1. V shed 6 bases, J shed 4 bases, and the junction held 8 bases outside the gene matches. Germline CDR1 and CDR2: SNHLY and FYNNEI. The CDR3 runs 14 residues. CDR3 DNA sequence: TGTGCCAGCAGAAAACCAGGGGGCAGGTACGAGCAGTACTTC. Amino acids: CASRKPGGRYEQYF.

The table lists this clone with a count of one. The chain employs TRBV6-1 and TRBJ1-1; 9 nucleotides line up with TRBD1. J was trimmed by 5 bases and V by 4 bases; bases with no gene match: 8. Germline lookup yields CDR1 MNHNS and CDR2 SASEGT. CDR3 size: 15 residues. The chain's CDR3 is CASSAKQGAGTEAFF. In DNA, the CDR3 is TGTGCCAGCAGTGCAAAACAGGGGGCAGGAACTGAAGCTTTCTTT.

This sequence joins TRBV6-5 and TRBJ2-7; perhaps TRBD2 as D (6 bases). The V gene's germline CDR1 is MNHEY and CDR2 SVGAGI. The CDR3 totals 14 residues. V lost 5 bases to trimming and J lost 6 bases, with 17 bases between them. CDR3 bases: TGTGCCAGCAGTCCCTGGGGGGAGGCGGGCGAGCAGTACTTC. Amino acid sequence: CASSPWGEAGEQYF.

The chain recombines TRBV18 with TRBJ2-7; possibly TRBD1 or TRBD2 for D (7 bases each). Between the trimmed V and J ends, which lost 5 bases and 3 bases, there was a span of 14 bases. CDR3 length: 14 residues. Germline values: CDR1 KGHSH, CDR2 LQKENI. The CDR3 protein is CASSSGTDSYEQYF. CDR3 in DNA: TGTGCCAGCTCAAGCGGGACAGACAGCTACGAGCAGTACTTC.

CDR3 nucleotides: TGCGCCAGCAGCTTGGCCCGTCGAGCGGGAAGACTCTACGAGCAGTACTTC. Protein product: CASSLARRAGRLYEQYF. V usage is TRBV5-1 and J usage is TRBJ2-7; 7 positions match TRBD2. The CDR3 has 17 residues. Germline CDR1 reads SGHRS; CDR2 reads YFSETQ. J gave up 3 bases and V 0 bases, and 12 bases lay outside the gene matches.

CDR3 sequence (DNA): TGTGCCAGCAGCGCCGGGACAGGGGTGGCCAAAAACATTCAGTACTTC. The encoded protein is CASSAGTGVAKNIQYF. The J gene is TRBJ2-4, the V gene TRBV5-4, with 10 bases fitting TRBD1. V dropped 4 bases and J dropped 1; count of bases not matched to a gene: 5. Per germline, CDR1 SGHNT and CDR2 YYREEE (reference sequence). The CDR3 has 16 residues.

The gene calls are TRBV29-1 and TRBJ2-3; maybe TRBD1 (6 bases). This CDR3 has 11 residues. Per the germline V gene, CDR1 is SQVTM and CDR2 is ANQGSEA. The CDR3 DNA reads TGCGTGGGGGCAGTCACAGATACGCAGTATTTT. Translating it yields CVGAVTDTQYF.

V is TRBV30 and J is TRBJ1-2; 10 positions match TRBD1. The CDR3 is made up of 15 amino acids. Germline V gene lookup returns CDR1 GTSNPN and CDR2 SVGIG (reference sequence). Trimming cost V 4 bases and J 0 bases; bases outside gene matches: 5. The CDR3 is CAWKGQGTTNYGYTF. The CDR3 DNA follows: TGTGCCTGGAAGGGACAGGGGACCACTAACTATGGCTACACCTTC.

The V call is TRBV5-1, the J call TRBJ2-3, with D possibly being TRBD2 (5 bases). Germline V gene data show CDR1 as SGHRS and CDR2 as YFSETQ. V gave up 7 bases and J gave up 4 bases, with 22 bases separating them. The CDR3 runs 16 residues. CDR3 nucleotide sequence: TGCGCCAGCTGTAGAGGGCCCCCCCTTGGCTCAGATACGCAGTATTTT. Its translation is CASCRGPPLGSDTQYF.

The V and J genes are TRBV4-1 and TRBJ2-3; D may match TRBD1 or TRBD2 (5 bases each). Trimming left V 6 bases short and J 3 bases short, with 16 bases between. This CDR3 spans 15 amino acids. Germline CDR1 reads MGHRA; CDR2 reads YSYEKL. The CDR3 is CASSLTGGKTDTQYF. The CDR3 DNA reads TGCGCCAGCAGTCTGACTGGGGGTAAAACAGATACGCAGTATTTT.

The CDR3 coding sequence is TGTGCCAGCAGTTTCTACAGGGGTACCTACGAGCAGTACTTC. Protein sequence: CASSFYRGTYEQYF. The V and J genes are TRBV11-1 and TRBJ2-7; 7 positions agree with TRBD1. Per germline, CDR1 SGHAT and CDR2 FQDESV (reference sequence). The CDR3 runs to 14 residues. The V gene end was trimmed by 6 bases and the J gene end by 2 bases; junction bases not matched to a gene: 7.

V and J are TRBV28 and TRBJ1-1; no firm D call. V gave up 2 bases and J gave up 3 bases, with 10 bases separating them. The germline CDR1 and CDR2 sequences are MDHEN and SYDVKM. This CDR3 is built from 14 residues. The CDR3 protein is CASSLVLRDTEAFF. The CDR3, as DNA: TGTGCCAGCAGTTTAGTTTTACGGGACACTGAAGCTTTCTTT.

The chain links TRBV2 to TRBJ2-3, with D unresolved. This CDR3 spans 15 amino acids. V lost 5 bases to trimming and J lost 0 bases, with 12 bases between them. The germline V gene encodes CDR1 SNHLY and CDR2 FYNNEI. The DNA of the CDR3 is TGTGCCAGCAGTACCATGGACGGGAGCACAGATACGCAGTATTTT. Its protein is CASSTMDGSTDTQYF.

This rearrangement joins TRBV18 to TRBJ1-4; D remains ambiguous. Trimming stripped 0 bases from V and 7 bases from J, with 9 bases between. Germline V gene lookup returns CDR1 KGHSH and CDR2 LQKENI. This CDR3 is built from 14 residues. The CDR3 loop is CASSPPVQTEKLFF. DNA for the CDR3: TGTGCCAGCTCACCACCAGTTCAGACTGAAAAACTGTTTTTT.

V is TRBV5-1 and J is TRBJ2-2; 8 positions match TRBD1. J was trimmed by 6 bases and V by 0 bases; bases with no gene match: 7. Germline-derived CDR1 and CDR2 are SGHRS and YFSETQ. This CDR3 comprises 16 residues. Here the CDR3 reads CASSLGARQGSGELFF. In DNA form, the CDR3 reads TGCGCCAGCAGCTTGGGCGCCCGACAGGGGTCCGGGGAGCTGTTTTTT.

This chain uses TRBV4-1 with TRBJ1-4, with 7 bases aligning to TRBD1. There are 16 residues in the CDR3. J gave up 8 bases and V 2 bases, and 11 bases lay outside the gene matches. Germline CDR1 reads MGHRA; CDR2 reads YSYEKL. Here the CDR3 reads CASSQRPLRGQEKLFF. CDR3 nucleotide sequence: TGCGCCAGCAGCCAACGGCCCTTAAGGGGGCAAGAAAAACTGTTTTTT.

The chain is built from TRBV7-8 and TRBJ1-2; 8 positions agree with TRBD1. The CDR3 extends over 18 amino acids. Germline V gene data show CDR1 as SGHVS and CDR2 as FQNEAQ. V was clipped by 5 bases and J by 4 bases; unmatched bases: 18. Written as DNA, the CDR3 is TGTGCCAGCAGCCCCAGGTATGGTACGGGACAGGACTCCTATGGCTACACCTTC. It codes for CASSPRYGTGQDSYGYTF.